A selection of T cell receptor beta chains follows, all from one sample in a study of blood T cell repertoires in COVID-19. Generated by immunoSEQ multiplex PCR, the TCRdb table keeps only in-frame clones and is missing some. The data show roughly 160,000 clones, 82% seen once. Material for sequencing was peripheral blood. These receptor sequences come from an elderly woman with active or convalescent COVID-19. CDR3s include the opening cysteine and the closing phenylalanine or tryptophan. D genes are given only for firm matches. Clone size, where shown, is once, few, many, or a class for clones that have expanded.

j_call: TRBJ2-3; clone_size: .; d_call: .; v_call: TRBV14; cdr3_aa: CASSQDPQSDTQYF; cdr3_nt: TGTGCCAGCAGCCAAGATCCCCAGTCAGATACGCAGTATTTT
j_call: TRBJ2-3; clone_size: .; d_call: .; v_call: TRBV20-1; cdr3_aa: CSASPAGDTQYF; cdr3_nt: TGCAGTGCTAGTCCCGCCGGAGATACGCAGTATTTT
j_call: TRBJ1-1; clone_size: .; d_call: TRBD1; v_call: TRBV19; cdr3_aa: CASWGTGYMNTEAFF; cdr3_nt: TGTGCCAGTTGGGGGACAGGCTACATGAACACTGAAGCTTTCTTT
j_call: TRBJ2-1; clone_size: .; d_call: TRBD2; v_call: TRBV5-1; cdr3_aa: CASSRAGEPYNEQFF; cdr3_nt: TGCGCCAGCAGCAGAGCGGGAGAACCCTACAATGAGCAGTTCTTC
j_call: TRBJ2-5; clone_size: .; d_call: TRBD1; v_call: TRBV2; cdr3_aa: CASSLTGGFETQYF; cdr3_nt: TGTGCCAGCAGCCTCACAGGGGGGTTTGAGACCCAGTACTTC
j_call: TRBJ1-1; clone_size: .; d_call: TRBD1; v_call: TRBV5-1; cdr3_aa: CASSLRQGADTEAFF; cdr3_nt: TGCGCCAGCAGCTTGAGGCAGGGGGCGGACACTGAAGCTTTCTTT
j_call: TRBJ1-4; clone_size: .; d_call: .; v_call: TRBV25-1; cdr3_aa: CASSTGFTNEKLFF; cdr3_nt: TGTGCCAGCAGTACAGGGTTCACTAATGAAAAACTGTTTTTT
j_call: TRBJ2-1; clone_size: .; d_call: .; v_call: TRBV7-7; cdr3_aa: CASSLKEGHYEQFF; cdr3_nt: TGTGCCAGCAGCTTAAAAGAGGGTCACTATGAGCAGTTCTTC
j_call: TRBJ2-1; clone_size: .; d_call: TRBD2; v_call: TRBV5-1; cdr3_aa: CASSLDGGGSYNEQFF; cdr3_nt: TGCGCCAGCAGCTTGGATGGCGGGGGCTCCTACAATGAGCAGTTCTTC
j_call: TRBJ1-4; clone_size: .; d_call: TRBD1; v_call: TRBV25-1; cdr3_aa: CASRGQGGQKLFF; cdr3_nt: TGTGCCAGCCGTGGACAGGGAGGTCAAAAACTGTTTTTT
j_call: TRBJ2-1; clone_size: .; d_call: TRBD1; v_call: TRBV7-8; cdr3_aa: CASSLEGARRFF; cdr3_nt: TGTGCCAGCAGCTTAGAGGGGGCGCGGAGGTTCTTC
j_call: TRBJ1-2; clone_size: .; d_call: .; v_call: TRBV30; cdr3_aa: CAWSVSPGSPGGYTF; cdr3_nt: TGTGCCTGGAGTGTATCCCCAGGGTCCCCTGGTGGCTACACCTTC
j_call: TRBJ1-1; clone_size: .; d_call: TRBD1; v_call: TRBV3-1/TRBV3-2; cdr3_aa: CASSVTGGNTEAFF; cdr3_nt: TGTGCCAGCAGCGTGACAGGGGGGAACACTGAAGCTTTCTTT
j_call: TRBJ2-3; clone_size: .; d_call: .; v_call: TRBV21-1; cdr3_aa: CASSASWTGRTDTQYF; cdr3_nt: TGTGCCAGCAGCGCCTCGTGGACAGGACGCACAGATACGCAGTATTTT
j_call: TRBJ2-3; clone_size: .; d_call: TRBD2; v_call: TRBV5-4; cdr3_aa: CASSLASGRRDTQYF; cdr3_nt: TGTGCCAGCAGCTTGGCCTCCGGGAGGCGCGATACGCAGTATTTT
j_call: TRBJ1-1; clone_size: few; d_call: TRBD1; v_call: TRBV9; cdr3_aa: CASSNRGNTEAFF; cdr3_nt: TGTGCCAGCAGCAACAGGGGGAACACTGAAGCTTTCTTT
j_call: TRBJ1-2; clone_size: .; d_call: .; v_call: TRBV12-3/TRBV12-4; cdr3_aa: CASSPPQGGYTF; cdr3_nt: TGTGCCAGCAGCCCTCCCCAGGGCGGCTACACCTTC
j_call: TRBJ1-4; clone_size: .; d_call: TRBD1; v_call: TRBV30; cdr3_aa: CAWSERGLENEKLFF; cdr3_nt: TGTGCCTGGAGTGAGAGGGGGCTGGAGAATGAAAAACTGTTTTTT
j_call: TRBJ2-1; clone_size: .; d_call: TRBD2; v_call: TRBV13; cdr3_aa: CASSPEGLARDEQFF; cdr3_nt: TGTGCCAGCAGCCCGGAGGGACTAGCCCGCGATGAGCAGTTCTTC
j_call: TRBJ2-7; clone_size: once; d_call: TRBD1; v_call: TRBV10-3; cdr3_aa: CAIRTDQGAGEQYF; cdr3_nt: TGTGCCATCAGGACCGACCAGGGGGCGGGGGAGCAGTACTTC
j_call: TRBJ2-3; clone_size: few; d_call: TRBD1; v_call: TRBV7-9; cdr3_aa: CASSLAGQGTDTQYF; cdr3_nt: TGTGCCAGCAGCTTAGCGGGACAGGGCACAGATACGCAGTATTTT
j_call: TRBJ2-1; clone_size: .; d_call: TRBD2; v_call: TRBV19; cdr3_aa: CASSTPLLAREGNEQFF; cdr3_nt: TGTGCCAGTAGTACCCCCTTGCTAGCTCGGGAGGGAAATGAGCAGTTCTTC
j_call: TRBJ2-1; clone_size: .; d_call: .; v_call: TRBV28; cdr3_aa: CASTPTRDMYNEQFF; cdr3_nt: TGTGCCAGCACCCCGACCCGGGACATGTACAATGAGCAGTTCTTC
j_call: TRBJ2-3; clone_size: .; d_call: TRBD1; v_call: TRBV7-9; cdr3_aa: CASSQGVGSTDTQYF; cdr3_nt: TGTGCCAGCAGCCAGGGGGTTGGCAGCACAGATACGCAGTATTTT
j_call: TRBJ1-1; clone_size: .; d_call: TRBD1; v_call: TRBV6-5; cdr3_aa: CASSRQGVEAFF; cdr3_nt: TGTGCCAGCAGCAGACAGGGCGTTGAAGCTTTCTTT
j_call: TRBJ2-3; clone_size: .; d_call: .; v_call: TRBV5-1; cdr3_aa: CASSLGGSTDTQYF; cdr3_nt: TGCGCCAGCAGCTTGGGCGGATCCACAGATACGCAGTATTTT
j_call: TRBJ1-3; clone_size: .; d_call: TRBD1; v_call: TRBV5-1; cdr3_aa: CASSPRGGGGNTIYF; cdr3_nt: TGCGCCAGCAGCCCTCGAGGGGGCGGTGGAAACACCATATATTTT
j_call: TRBJ2-3; clone_size: .; d_call: .; v_call: TRBV11-1; cdr3_aa: CASSLGQPDTQYF; cdr3_nt: TGTGCCAGCAGCTTAGGACAACCAGATACGCAGTATTTT
j_call: TRBJ1-5; clone_size: .; d_call: TRBD1; v_call: TRBV19; cdr3_aa: CASSTIGQGHSNQPQHF; cdr3_nt: TGTGCCAGTAGTACCATCGGACAGGGACATAGCAATCAGCCCCAGCATTTT
j_call: TRBJ2-5; clone_size: .; d_call: TRBD2; v_call: TRBV6-1; cdr3_aa: CASSEAGLAGAETQYF; cdr3_nt: TGTGCCAGCAGTGAAGCAGGACTAGCGGGAGCAGAGACCCAGTACTTC
j_call: TRBJ2-5; clone_size: .; d_call: .; v_call: TRBV5-5; cdr3_aa: CASSLVPGVKETQYF; cdr3_nt: TGTGCCAGCAGCTTGGTCCCGGGAGTCAAAGAGACCCAGTACTTC
j_call: TRBJ2-1; clone_size: .; d_call: .; v_call: TRBV9; cdr3_aa: CASSFSSYNEQFF; cdr3_nt: TGTGCCAGCAGTTTCAGTTCCTACAATGAGCAGTTCTTC
j_call: TRBJ2-3; clone_size: .; d_call: TRBD2; v_call: TRBV19; cdr3_aa: CASSIKAGYTDTQYF; cdr3_nt: TGTGCCAGTAGTATCAAAGCGGGGTACACAGATACGCAGTATTTT
j_call: TRBJ2-5; clone_size: .; d_call: TRBD2; v_call: TRBV5-1; cdr3_aa: CASSSGLAQETQYF; cdr3_nt: TGCGCCAGCAGCTCGGGACTAGCACAAGAGACCCAGTACTTC
j_call: TRBJ1-1; clone_size: .; d_call: .; v_call: TRBV5-1; cdr3_aa: CASSLGQGGTEAFF; cdr3_nt: TGCGCCAGCAGCTTGGGCCAGGGTGGGACTGAAGCTTTCTTT
j_call: TRBJ2-6; clone_size: .; d_call: .; v_call: TRBV2; cdr3_aa: CASHRDPSDSGANVLTF; cdr3_nt: TGTGCCAGCCACAGGGATCCCTCGGACTCTGGGGCCAACGTCCTGACTTTC
j_call: TRBJ1-2; clone_size: .; d_call: .; v_call: TRBV2; cdr3_aa: CASRLDRQGGYTF; cdr3_nt: TGTGCCAGCAGACTCGACAGGCAAGGCGGCTACACCTTC
j_call: TRBJ2-7; clone_size: .; d_call: .; v_call: TRBV4-1; cdr3_aa: CASSQELGGYEQYF; cdr3_nt: TGCGCCAGCAGCCAAGAGTTAGGAGGATACGAGCAGTACTTC
j_call: TRBJ2-1; clone_size: .; d_call: TRBD2; v_call: TRBV5-6; cdr3_aa: CASSRRTSGSEKEQFF; cdr3_nt: TGTGCCAGCAGCCGCCGTACTAGCGGGAGTGAAAAGGAGCAGTTCTTC
j_call: TRBJ1-6; clone_size: .; d_call: .; v_call: TRBV10-3; cdr3_aa: CAISTRARSGANSPLHF; cdr3_nt: TGTGCCATCAGTACTAGGGCGCGTAGTGGTGCGAATTCACCCCTCCACTTT
j_call: TRBJ2-5; clone_size: few; d_call: TRBD1; v_call: TRBV2; cdr3_aa: CASISPGQGWEETQYF; cdr3_nt: TGTGCCAGCATCTCCCCGGGACAGGGATGGGAAGAGACCCAGTACTTC
j_call: TRBJ2-4; clone_size: .; d_call: TRBD1; v_call: TRBV18; cdr3_aa: CASSPRTGVAKNIQYF; cdr3_nt: TGTGCCAGCTCACCTCGGACAGGGGTAGCCAAAAACATTCAGTACTTC
j_call: TRBJ1-4; clone_size: .; d_call: .; v_call: TRBV11-2; cdr3_aa: CASSPGTPSPGLFF; cdr3_nt: TGTGCCAGCAGCCCCGGGACACCCAGCCCGGGGCTGTTTTTT
j_call: TRBJ1-5; clone_size: .; d_call: .; v_call: TRBV7-8; cdr3_aa: CASSPQRQPQHF; cdr3_nt: TGTGCCAGCAGCCCCCAGCGGCAGCCCCAGCATTTT
j_call: TRBJ1-2; clone_size: .; d_call: .; v_call: TRBV11-3; cdr3_aa: CASSLWGTPYGYTF; cdr3_nt: TGTGCCAGCAGCTTATGGGGGACACCCTATGGCTACACCTTC
j_call: TRBJ2-2; clone_size: .; d_call: .; v_call: TRBV7-9; cdr3_aa: CASSLSAAGELFF; cdr3_nt: TGTGCCAGCAGCTTATCGGCGGCCGGGGAGCTGTTTTTT
j_call: TRBJ1-1; clone_size: few; d_call: .; v_call: TRBV28; cdr3_aa: CASSLAGSLEAFF; cdr3_nt: TGTGCCAGCAGTTTGGCAGGCTCCCTTGAAGCTTTCTTT
j_call: TRBJ1-1; clone_size: .; d_call: .; v_call: TRBV19; cdr3_aa: CASSTPFGGAVTEAFF; cdr3_nt: TGTGCCAGTAGTACCCCTTTTGGGGGGGCGGTCACTGAAGCTTTCTTT
j_call: TRBJ2-3; clone_size: .; d_call: TRBD2; v_call: TRBV29-1; cdr3_aa: CSATTRLAGVTSTDTQYF; cdr3_nt: TGCAGCGCTACGACTCGACTAGCGGGAGTTACTAGCACAGATACGCAGTATTTT
j_call: TRBJ2-5; clone_size: .; d_call: .; v_call: TRBV3-1/TRBV3-2; cdr3_aa: CASSPYVASGETQYF; cdr3_nt: TGTGCCAGCAGCCCGTACGTGGCTAGTGGGGAGACCCAGTACTTC
j_call: TRBJ1-4; clone_size: .; d_call: .; v_call: TRBV6-1; cdr3_aa: CASSGRAGGITDEKLFF; cdr3_nt: TGTGCCAGCAGTGGACGGGCTGGAGGGATCACCGATGAAAAACTGTTTTTT
j_call: TRBJ2-3; clone_size: .; d_call: TRBD2; v_call: TRBV4-2; cdr3_aa: CASSLNPPSGRTDTQYF; cdr3_nt: TGTGCCAGCAGCCTAAATCCCCCCAGCGGGAGGACAGATACGCAGTATTTT
j_call: TRBJ2-3; clone_size: .; d_call: TRBD1; v_call: TRBV7-2; cdr3_aa: CASSPWTGLEDTQYF; cdr3_nt: TGTGCCAGCAGCCCTTGGACAGGGCTGGAAGATACGCAGTATTTT
j_call: TRBJ1-1; clone_size: .; d_call: .; v_call: TRBV5-1; cdr3_aa: CASSLMRADTEAFF; cdr3_nt: TGCGCCAGCAGCTTGATGCGGGCGGACACTGAAGCTTTCTTT
j_call: TRBJ1-1; clone_size: .; d_call: .; v_call: TRBV28; cdr3_aa: CASTPRGRNTEAFF; cdr3_nt: TGTGCCAGCACCCCAAGAGGGAGGAACACTGAAGCTTTCTTT